The present TCR beta chain was sequenced within a study of shared clonotypes between healthy human individuals. Study background: A couple of women and a few men aged 18 to 49 made up the donors. Whole-study findings and limits: Rarefaction gave evidence that sorted-subset sequencing remained incomplete despite large depth.

Deep-level running was used for the assay. Only in-frame clones appear in the TCRdb table, and some are missing; sequencing was by immunoSEQ multiplex PCR. The sample lists millions of clones; more than 85% were seen once. From CD4+ cells came CD45RA+ naive and CD45RA-negative memory subsets. V lost 2 bases to trimming and J lost 3 bases, with 24 bases between them. CDR3 length: 18 amino acids. Germline-derived CDR1 and CDR2 are SGHNT and YYREEE (reference sequence). About this clone: Its cognate antigen is unknown.

Sample: naive CD4+ T cells from PBMCs. Specified subset: CD45RA+ positively selected. The chain couples TRBV5-4 to TRBJ2-7, with D perhaps TRBD1 (5 bases). The TCR was taken from a man aged 18-30 years in good health. Some clones in this sample may be carry-over from other donors' samples. CDR3 region: CASSFVGKGVVSRYEQYF. CDR3 DNA sequence: TGTGCCAGCAGCTTCGTGGGTAAAGGGGTGGTCTCACGCTACGAGCAGTACTTC.